One sample yielded the 18 T cell receptor beta chains listed below, sequenced in a study of regulatory T cells in long-lasting Graves disease. Arm-PCR with iRepertoire HTBI primers amplified the CDR3 regions for these TCR beta libraries. MiXCR, run by TCRdb on the multiplex PCR reads, gives a single entry per CDR3 protein. The table shows 390,000 or so distinct CDR3 sequences, with 12% occurring only once. The time point: newly diagnosed GD, antithyroid drugs for less than 3 months. With RNA extracted from PBMCs as input, the TCR library was made. The same data also went into a second study, on T cells in Graves' hyperthyroidism and ophthalmopathy.

The source was peripheral blood mononuclear cells (PBMCs), collected at new diagnosis, from a patient treated with antithyroid drugs. The receptors come from a woman between 18 and 30 years old with Graves disease.

This clonotype occurred many times. The chain links TRBV28 to TRBJ2-6; TRBD2 might be the D (5 bases). Germline lookup yields CDR1 MDHEN and CDR2 SYDVKM. The CDR3 consists of 13 residues. Trimming pared 7 bases from V and 4 bases from J, leaving 8 bases between. As DNA, the CDR3 is TGTGCCAGCAACCCGGGAGGGGCCAACGTCCTGACTTTC. This translates into CASNPGGANVLTF. Together with reference TRBV28 and TRBJ2-6, the CDR3 gives the full variable domain: DVKVTQSSRYLVKRTGEKVFLECVQDMDHENMFWYRQDPGLGLRLIYFSYDVKMKEKGDIPEGYSVSREKKERFSLILESASTNQTSMYLCASNPGGANVLTFGAGSRLTVL.

There are many counts of this clonotype. This chain links TRBV6-1 with TRBJ2-7; 10 positions match TRBD1. Unmatched junction bases numbered 9, after V lost 11 bases and J lost 2 bases. This CDR3 has 14 residues. From germline, CDR1 is MNHNS and CDR2 SASEGT. For the CDR3, the DNA is TGTGCCTCCCGCCGGGACAGGGGAACCTACGAGCAGTACTTC. It is translated as CASRRDRGTYEQYF.

Regarding this clonotype: A much larger clone differs from this one at a single base, so this may be a read error. The chain joins TRBV5-1 to TRBJ1-1; D perhaps matches TRBD1 (5 bases). There are 16 residues in the CDR3. The V and J ends lost 8 bases and 6 bases respectively, with 26 bases between them. The germline CDR1 and CDR2 sequences are SGHRS and YFSETQ. The CDR3 sequence: CASVAIPGSSNAEAFF. CDR3 DNA sequence: TGCGCCAGTGTCGCCATCCCAGGGTCATCTAACGCTGAAGCTTTCTTT.

This clonotype showed up just once. This could be a read error, since a much larger clone is one nucleotide away. The chain combines TRBV11-2 with TRBJ1-2; tentative D call: TRBD1 (5 bases). V shed 5 bases and J shed 2 bases, with 9 bases lying between them. Germline assignment: CDR1 SGHAT and CDR2 FQNNGV. The CDR3 loop spans 13 amino acids. The chain's CDR3 is CASSPDINYGYTF. The DNA for the CDR3 is TGTGCCAGCAGCCCGGACATAAACTATGGCTACACCTTC.

This clonotype was counted ten times or more. The V call is TRBV7-8, the J call TRBJ1-1, with 7 bases aligning to TRBD1. This CDR3 has 14 residues. With V trimmed by 5 bases and J by 3 bases, 6 bases remained unmatched. The germline CDR1 and CDR2 sequences are SGHVS and FQNEAQ. For the CDR3, the DNA is TGTGCCAGCAGCATATTAACAGGGGACACTGAAGCTTTCTTT. Amino acid sequence: CASSILTGDTEAFF.

This clonotype has at least ten counts. V and J are TRBV20-1 and TRBJ2-7; D is unclear. CDR1 is DFQATT and CDR2 is SNEGSKA in the germline V gene (reference sequence). This CDR3 is 16 amino acids long. The V gene lost 3 bases and the J gene lost 2 bases, with 20 bases spanning the gap. CDR3 amino acids: CSASRSATPEPYEQYF. The CDR3, as DNA: TGCAGTGCTAGTAGGAGCGCAACCCCAGAGCCCTACGAGCAGTACTTC.

The table lists this clonotype with many counts. V is TRBV28 and J is TRBJ1-2; D is unresolved. The V gene lost 6 bases and the J gene lost 1 base, with 18 bases spanning the gap. In germline, CDR1 is MDHEN, CDR2 SYDVKM. This CDR3 is 16 amino acids long. CDR3: CASSRAHSLLNYGYTF. DNA of the CDR3: TGTGCCAGCAGCCGGGCCCACAGCCTCCTTAACTATGGCTACACCTTC.

The chain employs TRBV6-2 or TRBV6-3 and TRBJ1-5; D unresolved. Germline CDR1 is MNHEY and CDR2 is SVGEGT. The CDR3 length is 14 residues. The V gene lost 2 bases and the J gene lost 2 bases, with 7 bases spanning the gap. CDR3 region: CASSYDWGNQPQHF. The CDR3 DNA sequence: TGTGCCAGCAGTTACGATTGGGGCAATCAGCCCCAGCATTTT.

The rearrangement joins TRBV6-5 to TRBJ2-7; tentative D call: TRBD2 (5 bases). The germline V gene encodes CDR1 MNHEY and CDR2 SVGAGI. This CDR3 is built from 12 residues. V lost 2 bases, J lost 6 bases, and 8 bases lay in between. CDR3 sequence reads: CASSYIGVEQYV. CDR3 nucleotide sequence: TGTGCCAGCAGTTACATCGGGGTCGAGCAGTACGTC.

This chain joins TRBV20-1 and TRBJ2-5; TRBD1 is a possible D gene (6 bases). The CDR3 is 14 amino acids. With 6 bases removed from V and 5 bases from J, the gap between germline ends came to 19 bases. CDR1 is DFQATT and CDR2 is SNEGSKA in the germline V gene (reference sequence). CDR3 region: CSAERTSGAETQYF. Written as DNA, the CDR3 is TGCAGTGCCGAACGTACCTCAGGGGCCGAGACCCAGTACTTC.

This clonotype showed up many times. The gene calls are TRBV30 and TRBJ1-5, with TRBD1 as a possible D gene (5 bases). The CDR3 loop spans 14 amino acids. Trimming pared 1 base from V and 2 bases from J, leaving 9 bases between. Germline V gives CDR1 GTSNPN, CDR2 SVGIG (reference sequence). The CDR3 reads CAWSEGAGNQPQHF. The DNA for the CDR3 is TGTGCCTGGAGTGAAGGGGCTGGCAATCAGCCCCAGCATTTT.

This clonotype has a handful of counts. A junction boundary mismatches the germline segment, possibly from a read error. This rearrangement joins TRBV5-1 to TRBJ1-3; D gene unclear. Germline assignment: CDR1 SGHRS and CDR2 YFSETQ. The CDR3 consists of 16 residues. The CDR3: CASGFGPTLSGNTIYF. The CDR3 nucleotides are TGCGCCAGCGGCTTCGGGCCGACCTTGTCTGGAAACACCATATATTTT.

This clonotype has a count of ten or more. This chain uses TRBV20-1 with TRBJ1-1, with D possibly matching TRBD1 (5 bases). Looked up from germline, CDR1 is DFQATT and CDR2 is SNEGSKA (reference sequence). Between the trimmed V and J ends, which lost 6 bases and 9 bases, there was a span of 14 bases. CDR3 length equals 11 residues. The CDR3 bases are TGCAGTGCGCATCCGGGACCCAAAGCTTTCTTT. This sequence encodes CSAHPGPKAFF.

The V gene is TRBV12-3 or TRBV12-4, the J gene TRBJ1-4; perhaps TRBD1 as D (5 bases). The ends were cut back, 3 bases at V and 6 bases at J, with 17 bases in the middle. This CDR3 is built from 16 residues. This CDR3 reads CASSFGGLSGYEKLFF. DNA of the CDR3: TGTGCCAGCAGTTTTGGGGGGTTAAGTGGGTATGAAAAACTGTTTTTT.

This clonotype was recorded at least ten times. This chain connects TRBV7-9 to TRBJ1-2; D gene ambiguous. The V end lost 0 bases, the J end lost 7 bases, and 15 bases lay between the germline ends. CDR1 is SEHNR and CDR2 is FQNEAQ in the germline V gene (reference sequence). The CDR3 spans 15 residues. The DNA of the CDR3 is TGTGCCAGCAGCTTAGCTGAGACGGGTAGTCGTGGCTACACCTTC. Translating gives CASSLAETGSRGYTF.

Ten or more counts support this clonotype. The chain joins TRBV9 to TRBJ2-2; 8 bases map to TRBD1. In germline, CDR1 is SGDLS, CDR2 YYNGEE. The ends lost 6 bases at V and 7 bases at J; junction bases unmatched: 8. The CDR3 is made up of 14 amino acids. In DNA, the CDR3 is TGTGCCAGCACAACAGGGGGTTTGGTCGGGGAGCTGTTTTTT. Its translation: CASTTGGLVGELFF.

This chain connects TRBV7-3 to TRBJ1-2; TRBD1 is a possible D gene (5 bases). The CDR3 spans 18 residues. Germline loops: CDR1 SGHTA, CDR2 FQGTGA. The germline V and J ends were trimmed by 2 bases and 7 bases, with 26 bases remaining between them. The CDR3, as DNA: TGTGCCAGCAGCTTATGGGGGACGGGTCGGTCTACTAAGGGTGGCTACACCTTC. Encoded protein: CASSLWGTGRSTKGGYTF.

This clonotype was seen many times. The chain employs TRBV20-1 and TRBJ2-2; TRBD2 matches at 8 bases. CDR1 and CDR2 (germline): DFQATT, SNEGSKA (reference sequence). V lost 1 base to trimming and J lost 3 bases; unmatched junction nucleotides: 4. The CDR3 totals 15 residues. The CDR3 DNA reads as TGCAGTGCTAGAGTAGCGGGGCGAGACACCGGGGAGCTGTTTTTT. It yields the protein CSARVAGRDTGELFF.